These 26 T cell receptor beta chains were all obtained from the same sample, sequenced in a study of T cell repertoires in cytomegalovirus infection. TCRdb reprocessed the reads via MiXCR and lists one record per CDR3 protein. Seen here are approximately 110,000 distinct CDR3 sequences, 32% observed once, and the top ten hold around 54%. Antigens of these TCRs are unknown. Source: CD8+ T cells from cultured PBMCs, taken from culture after CMV antigen stimulation. Receptors were obtained from a human donor in good health (CMV status not recorded). Some clones in this sample may be carry-over from other donors' samples.

The V gene is TRBV27, the J gene TRBJ2-1, with 7 bases that match TRBD2. Trimming cost V 0 bases and J 4 bases; bases outside gene matches: 12. This CDR3 region has 18 residues. The germline V gene has CDR1 MNHEY and CDR2 SMNVEV (reference sequence). The CDR3 region is CASSLSQTTSPSYNEQFF. CDR3 in DNA: TGTGCCAGCAGTTTATCCCAAACGACTAGCCCTTCGTACAATGAGCAGTTCTTC.

The V call is TRBV12-3 or TRBV12-4, the J call TRBJ2-5; a weak D match, TRBD2 (7 bases). V was trimmed by 2 bases and J by 5 bases, leaving 15 bases between them. CDR3 length: 15 amino acids. CDR3 sequence (DNA): TGTGCCAGCAGTTTATCGGGGGGCGGAGGGGAGACCCAGTACTTC. This sequence encodes CASSLSGGGGETQYF.

This clonotype occurred a few times. V and J are TRBV6-2 or TRBV6-3 and TRBJ1-2, with unresolved D. V lost 10 bases and J 5 bases, leaving 20 bases between the germline ends. This CDR3 is built from 14 residues. From germline, CDR1 is MNHEY and CDR2 SVGEGT. The CDR3: CATEDYLGIYGYTF. The CDR3 coding sequence is TGTGCCACCGAGGACTACCTGGGAATATATGGCTACACCTTC.

This clonotype was found once. The chain joins TRBV11-2 to TRBJ2-3; TRBD1 matches 7 bases. Germline trimming cut 0 bases from V and 2 bases from J; bases unmatched to any gene: 5. CDR3 length: 16 residues. From germline, CDR1 is SGHAT and CDR2 FQNNGV. The CDR3 nucleotides are TGTGCCAGCAGCTTAGAGCCGGGACAGTACACAGATACGCAGTATTTT. Its translation: CASSLEPGQYTDTQYF.

There are a few counts of this clonotype. In nucleotides, the CDR3 is TGTGCCAGCAGCTTAGGCACAGGGGGCATTTACGAGCAGTACTTC. Its protein product is CASSLGTGGIYEQYF. This chain links TRBV7-6 with TRBJ2-7; TRBD1 agrees at 9 bases. The CDR3 consists of 15 residues. The V segment lost 1 base and the J segment 4 bases; nucleotides outside the gene matches: 5. Germline V lookup: CDR1 SGHVS, CDR2 FNYEAQ.

Here the CDR3 reads CASTNDLFGTQYF. The DNA of the CDR3 is TGTGCCAGCACGAACGACCTCTTCGGTACGCAGTATTTT. The chain is built from TRBV27 and TRBJ2-3; D is unresolved. V dropped 7 bases and J dropped 8 bases, with 16 bases sitting between them. The CDR3 covers 13 residues. Germline lookup yields CDR1 MNHEY and CDR2 SMNVEV (reference sequence).

The chain is built from TRBV6-2 or TRBV6-3 and TRBJ1-5, with a weak D call TRBD1 (5 bases). The CDR3 length is 14 residues. Trimming shortened V by 4 bases and J by 5 bases, and 12 bases separated the two germline ends. Per germline, CDR1 MNHEY and CDR2 SVGEGT. The CDR3 reads CASSSPGGDQPQHF. CDR3 DNA: TGTGCCAGCAGTTCGCCTGGGGGGGATCAGCCCCAGCATTTT.

This clonotype has only a few counts. The CDR3 here is CASSFRGTGTITDTQYF. The CDR3 DNA reads as TGTGCCAGCAGTTTCCGCGGGACAGGGACTATCACAGATACGCAGTATTTT. The genes are TRBV28 and TRBJ2-3; 9 bases agree with TRBD1. Per germline, CDR1 MDHEN and CDR2 SYDVKM. The CDR3 consists of 17 residues. Trimming at V came to 3 bases and at J to 2 bases, leaving 9 bases not matched to a gene.

The sample holds a few counts of this clonotype. V gene TRBV12-3 or TRBV12-4 combines with J gene TRBJ2-7; 8 positions agree with TRBD1. The trim removed 8 bases at V and 4 bases at J, leaving 7 bases unmatched. This CDR3 is built from 13 residues. CDR3 in amino acids: CASGGTGLYEQYF. In DNA form, the CDR3 reads TGTGCCAGCGGGGGGACAGGACTATACGAGCAGTACTTC.

V gene TRBV7-9 combines with J gene TRBJ2-5; TRBD2 is a possible D gene (7 bases). This CDR3 has 16 residues. CDR1 and CDR2 from the germline V gene are SEHNR and FQNEAQ (reference sequence). Trimming stripped 1 base from V and 5 bases from J, with 17 bases between. The CDR3 protein is CASSLGRGPVWETQYF. The CDR3 DNA is TGTGCCAGCAGCTTAGGGCGGGGGCCCGTTTGGGAGACCCAGTACTTC.

The sample holds a few counts of this clonotype. The chain has TRBV20-1 and TRBJ2-5; weak D call: TRBD2 (7 bases). This CDR3 spans 19 amino acids. Germline CDR1 is DFQATT and CDR2 is SNEGSKA (reference sequence). Trimming removed 3 bases from V and 2 bases from J, with 28 bases in between. The CDR3: CSARDGGPTSTPTQETQYF. The CDR3, as DNA: TGCAGTGCTAGGGACGGGGGGCCAACCTCCACCCCGACACAAGAGACCCAGTACTTC.

This chain connects TRBV4-2 to TRBJ2-1; 7 nucleotides align to TRBD1. CDR3 length: 17 residues. The V gene's germline CDR1 is LGHNA and CDR2 YNFKEQ. The V and J ends lost 5 bases and 0 bases, in that order; junction bases with no gene match: 10. CDR3 in DNA: TGTGCCAGCAGCTCCCGAGTAGGGACAGCCTCCTACAATGAGCAGTTCTTC. Its protein is CASSSRVGTASYNEQFF.

The chain couples TRBV7-4 to TRBJ2-7, with TRBD1 as a possible D gene (5 bases). Per the germline V gene, CDR1 is SGHVT and CDR2 is SQSDAQ. Between the trimmed V and J ends, which lost 9 bases and 4 bases, there was a span of 13 bases. This CDR3 spans 12 amino acids. CDR3 sequence: CASNQGPYEQYF. The CDR3 DNA is TGTGCCAGTAATCAGGGTCCGTACGAGCAGTACTTC.

This clonotype has a handful of counts. The chain links TRBV4-3 to TRBJ2-2; TRBD2 agrees at 7 bases. The trim removed 1 base at V and 0 bases at J, leaving 11 bases unmatched. The CDR3 runs 19 residues. The germline CDR1 and CDR2 sequences are LGHNA and YSLEER. The CDR3 region has the DNA TGCGCCAGCAGCCAAGCTCCGGGACTACTAACCTCGAACACCGGGGAGCTGTTTTTT. Residues: CASSQAPGLLTSNTGELFF.

The rearrangement uses TRBV6-2 or TRBV6-3 and TRBJ1-5; no reliable D call. With 0 bases removed from V and 7 bases from J, the gap between germline ends came to 7 bases. CDR3 size: 13 residues. Germline V gives CDR1 MNHEY, CDR2 SVGEGT. This CDR3 is CASSYSNRQPQHF. The CDR3 DNA reads TGTGCCAGCAGTTACTCGAATCGGCAGCCCCAGCATTTT.

This clonotype was seen a handful of times. The V call is TRBV6-1, the J call TRBJ2-1; no definite D call. The V gene lost 6 bases and the J gene lost 4 bases, with 7 bases spanning the gap. Looked up from germline, CDR1 is MNHNS and CDR2 is SASEGT. The CDR3 is made up of 12 amino acids. CDR3 sequence (DNA): TGTGCCAGCAGACACGGTTACAATGAGCAGTTCTTC. Its protein is CASRHGYNEQFF.

This chain joins TRBV28 and TRBJ1-2; D remains unclear. Between the trimmed V and J ends, which lost 3 bases and 5 bases, there was a span of 16 bases. The CDR3 loop spans 15 amino acids. The germline gives CDR1 MDHEN, CDR2 SYDVKM. CDR3 bases: TGTGCCAGCAGTTTCTCGGGTGCTTCCGCATATGGCTACACCTTC. It is translated as CASSFSGASAYGYTF.

This clonotype showed up many times. The rearrangement joins TRBV7-9 to TRBJ2-6; the D is unclear. Trimming took off 5 bases at V and 4 bases at J, with 12 bases between the two ends. The CDR3 sequence is 15 residues long. The germline V gene encodes CDR1 SEHNR and CDR2 FQNEAQ (reference sequence). The DNA of the CDR3 is TGTGCCAGCAGCCTCTGGGCCAGGGGGGCCAACGTCCTGACTTTC. It codes for CASSLWARGANVLTF.

This clonotype came up once. The chain carries TRBV7-6 and TRBJ2-5, with D possibly TRBD1 on 5 matching bases. Trimming stripped 3 bases from V and 0 bases from J, with 14 bases between. Germline V gene sequence: CDR1 SGHVS, CDR2 FNYEAQ. The CDR3 contains 16 residues. The CDR3 nucleotides are TGTGCCAGCAGCTTGACGACAAGGGGTTACCAAGAGACCCAGTACTTC. It translates to CASSLTTRGYQETQYF.

The CDR3 DNA is TGCGCCAGCAGCCAAGATCCGCTAGCGGGGGGGCTTCGCCCTGACAATGAGCAGTTCTTC. It specifies CASSQDPLAGGLRPDNEQFF. The chain recombines TRBV4-3 with TRBJ2-1, with 12 nucleotides matching TRBD2. V lost 0 bases and J lost 5; bases outside the gene matches: 14. The CDR3 extends over 20 amino acids. CDR1 and CDR2 from the germline V gene are LGHNA and YSLEER.

In this sample, this clonotype turned up once. The J gene is TRBJ1-1, the V gene TRBV4-3; 8 nucleotides match TRBD1. The CDR3 is made up of 13 amino acids. The trim removed 3 bases at V and 6 bases at J, leaving 3 bases unmatched. Germline V CDR1 and CDR2: LGHNA, YSLEER. The CDR3 nucleotides read TGCGCCAGCAGCCAGATACAGGGGGCTGAAGCTTTCTTT. Encoded protein: CASSQIQGAEAFF.

V usage is TRBV19 and J usage is TRBJ1-1, with D possibly TRBD1 on 5 matching bases. The V and J ends lost 3 bases and 2 bases respectively, with 13 bases between them. This CDR3 has 15 amino acids. CDR1 and CDR2 (germline): LNHDA, SQIVND (reference sequence). CDR3 sequence: CASSIAGGGNTEAFF. CDR3 nucleotide sequence: TGTGCCAGTAGTATTGCCGGGGGGGGAAACACTGAAGCTTTCTTT. The full variable domain, in which reference TRBV19 and TRBJ1-1 provide the parts outside the CDR3, is DGGITQSPKYLFRKEGQNVTLSCEQNLNHDAMYWYRQDPGQGLRLIYYSQIVNDFQKGDIAEGYSVSREKKESFPLTVTSAQKNPTAFYLCASSIAGGGNTEAFFGQGTRLTVV.

The V call is TRBV5-6, the J call TRBJ1-1; D is perhaps TRBD1 (6 bases). The CDR3 sequence is 16 residues long. The V gene lost 4 bases and the J gene lost 2 bases, with 18 bases spanning the gap. CDR1 and CDR2 from the germline V gene are SGHDT and YYEEEE. The CDR3 nucleotides read TGTGCCAGCAGCCTAACCGGGACACTCACTAACACTGAAGCTTTCTTT. Its protein product is CASSLTGTLTNTEAFF.

The rearrangement uses TRBV4-1 and TRBJ2-7, with TRBD2 identical over 13 bases. The V gene end was trimmed by 3 bases and the J gene end by 6 bases; junction bases not matched to a gene: 5. Germline CDR1 MGHRA, CDR2 YSYEKL. This CDR3 has 15 amino acids. CDR3 DNA: TGCGCCAGCAGCCACGGGACTAGCGGGGACTTCGAGCAGTACTTC. It codes for CASSHGTSGDFEQYF.

This clonotype was picked up many times. J is TRBJ1-6 and V is TRBV7-2, with TRBD1 matching over 7 bases. Germline V lookup: CDR1 SGHTA, CDR2 FQGNSA. The CDR3 loop spans 15 amino acids. V was pared by 5 bases and J by 7 bases, with 8 bases of the junction left unmatched. The CDR3 loop reads CASSTRQGSNSPLHF. In DNA, the CDR3 is TGTGCCAGCAGCACCAGACAGGGATCCAATTCACCCCTCCACTTT.

This clonotype was detected only a few times. The chain employs TRBV4-1 and TRBJ1-2, with D possibly matching TRBD1 (5 bases). From germline, CDR1 is MGHRA and CDR2 YSYEKL. The CDR3 has 15 amino acids. Trimming shortened V by 3 bases and J by 1 base, and 12 bases separated the two germline ends. CDR3 coding DNA: TGCGCCAGCAGCCAGACGACAGCGCTTAACTATGGCTACACCTTC. Protein: CASSQTTALNYGYTF.